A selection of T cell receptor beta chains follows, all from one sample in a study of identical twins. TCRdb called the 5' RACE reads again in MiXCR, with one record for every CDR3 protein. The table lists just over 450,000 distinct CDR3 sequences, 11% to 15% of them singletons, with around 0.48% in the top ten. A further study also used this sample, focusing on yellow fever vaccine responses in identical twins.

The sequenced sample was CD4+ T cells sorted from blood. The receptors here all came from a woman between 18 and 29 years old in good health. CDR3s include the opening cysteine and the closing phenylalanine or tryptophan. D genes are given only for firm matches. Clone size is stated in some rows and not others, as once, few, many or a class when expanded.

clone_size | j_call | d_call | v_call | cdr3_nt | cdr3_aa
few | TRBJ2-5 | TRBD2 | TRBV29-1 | TGCAGCGTTGGGATGACTAGCGGGGGGCCCCAGGGGGAGACCCAGTACTTC | CSVGMTSGGPQGETQYF
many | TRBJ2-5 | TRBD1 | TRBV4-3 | TGCGCCAGCAGCCAAGATCTGACAGGGTTGGGGGAGACCCAGTACTTC | CASSQDLTGLGETQYF
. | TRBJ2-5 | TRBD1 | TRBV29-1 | TGCAGCGTCGAAGGACAGGGGGGGCAAGAGACCCAGTACTTC | CSVEGQGGQETQYF
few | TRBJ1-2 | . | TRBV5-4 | TGTGCCAGCAGCTCGACGCGGACCAAGGGGTATGGCTACACCTTC | CASSSTRTKGYGYTF
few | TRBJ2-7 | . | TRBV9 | TGTGCCAGCAGCGTAGACGAGGGGTGGGCCTACGAGCAGTACTTC | CASSVDEGWAYEQYF
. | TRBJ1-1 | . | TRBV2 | TGTGCCAGCAGTAGTTGGACGGTGAACACTGAAGCTTTCTTT | CASSSWTVNTEAFF
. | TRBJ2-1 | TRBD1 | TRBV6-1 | TGTGCCAGCAGTCGCAAACCGGGACAGGGTTACAATGAGCAGTTCTTC | CASSRKPGQGYNEQFF
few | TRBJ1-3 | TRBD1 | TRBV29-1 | TGCAGCGTTGAGGACAGGAGCTCTGGAAACACCATATATTTT | CSVEDRSSGNTIYF
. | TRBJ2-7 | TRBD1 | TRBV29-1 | TGCAGCGTTGAGACAGGGAGCTCCTACGAGCAGTACTTC | CSVETGSSYEQYF
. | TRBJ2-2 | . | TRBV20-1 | TGCAGTGCTAGTGACGGGGAGCTGTTTTTT | CSASDGELFF
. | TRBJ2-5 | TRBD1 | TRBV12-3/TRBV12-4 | TGTGCCAGCAGTTCTACTACAGGGGTCCAAGAGACCCAGTACTTC | CASSSTTGVQETQYF
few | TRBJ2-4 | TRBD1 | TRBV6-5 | TGTGCCAGCAGTTACTCCTCCGGTACAGGGGCGAAAAACATTCAGTACTTC | CASSYSSGTGAKNIQYF
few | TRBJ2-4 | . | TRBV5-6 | TGTGCCAGCAGCAAGGAGGGATTCCACCCAACCAAAAACATTCAGTACTTC | CASSKEGFHPTKNIQYF
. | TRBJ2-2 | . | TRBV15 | TGTGCCACCAGCAGAGATCCGGCGGGGAACACCGGGGAGCTGTTTTTT | CATSRDPAGNTGELFF
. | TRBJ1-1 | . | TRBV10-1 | TGCGCCAGCAGTCAAACTCCGGGTCAAAGGACTGAAGCTTTCTTT | CASSQTPGQRTEAFF
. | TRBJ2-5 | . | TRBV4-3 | TGCGCCAGCAGCCAAGACCTACAAGAGACCCAGTACTTC | CASSQDLQETQYF
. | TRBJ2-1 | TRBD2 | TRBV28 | TGTGCCAGCAGTCCTTCCTTCGGCGGGACTAGCGGGAACTACAATGAGCAGTTCTTC | CASSPSFGGTSGNYNEQFF
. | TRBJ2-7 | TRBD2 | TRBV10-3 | TGTGCCATCAGTAACGTAGCGGGAGAAGGGTACGAGCAGTACTTC | CAISNVAGEGYEQYF
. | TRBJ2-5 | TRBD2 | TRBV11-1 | TGTGCCAGCAGCTCCCCGACGACTAGCAGAGGACCCCAAGAGACCCAGTACTTC | CASSSPTTSRGPQETQYF